Here is one T cell receptor beta chain with its context. The data were taken from a study of cytomegalovirus exposure and HLA in healthy donors. Repertoires were generated with immunoSEQ multiplex PCR, while TCRdb's copy carries only in-frame clones and drops some. The sample has a few hundred thousand clones, approximately 90% seen once. CDR1 and CDR2 (germline): SGHTA, FQGNSA. V lost 0 bases to trimming and J lost 4 bases, with 7 bases between them. CDR3 length: 14 amino acids. This clonotype was sampled from a woman in her late teens or twenties in good health and CMV-seronegative. Sequencing used PBMCs. The gene calls are TRBV7-2 and TRBJ1-5; weak D call: TRBD1 (6 bases). CDR3 coding DNA: TGTGCCAGCAGCTTAGCAAGGGGGAATCAGCCCCAGCATTTT. Translating it yields CASSLARGNQPQHF.